These T cell receptor beta chains were read from a single sample in a study of identical twins. TCRdb independently ran MiXCR on the 5' RACE reads; one entry per CDR3 protein. The sample lists around 500,000 distinct CDR3 sequences, 14% seen once, with approximately 0.52% in the top ten. The same sample was also studied in work on yellow fever vaccine responses in identical twins.

The sequenced material came from CD4+ T cells sorted from blood. The receptors originated from a young woman in good health. The conserved cysteine and the conserved F or W are not part of the CDR3 here. The order of the fields is V gene, CDR3 length, CDR3 protein.

V: TRBV15
length: 14
CDR3: ATSRDIRAVLLGYT

V: TRBV2
length: 11
CDR3: ASSPTGGSIQY

V: TRBV20-1
length: 14
CDR3: SARALDRAPTYEQY

V: TRBV12-3/TRBV12-4
length: 13
CDR3: ASSLVGGPDPEAF

V: TRBV5-1
length: 13
CDR3: ASSFLGLGTDTQY

V: TRBV10-3
length: 10
CDR3: AISEAQETQY

V: TRBV5-4
length: 12
CDR3: ASSGRDRGDEQY

V: TRBV12-3/TRBV12-4
length: 16
CDR3: AFSLAGRSGAPSETQY

V: TRBV6-5
length: 12
CDR3: ASSYTPSTDTQY

V: TRBV24-1
length: 15
CDR3: ATSDLGTDSTTDTQY

V: TRBV9
length: 14
CDR3: ASSVRDNQYQETQY

V: TRBV29-1
length: 15
CDR3: SVNRLTKTLDFETQY

V: TRBV3-1
length: 12
CDR3: ASSLGDRAHEQY

V: TRBV6-6
length: 11
CDR3: AARQQEPGELF

V: TRBV14
length: 12
CDR3: ASSQGQKGGGQF

V: TRBV6-2/TRBV6-3
length: 13
CDR3: ASSNRKGNYNEQF

V: TRBV20-1
length: 10
CDR3: SALLAGGVQY

V: TRBV7-2
length: 14
CDR3: ASSLKADRGRDTQY

V: TRBV28
length: 11
CDR3: ASVTGRTGELF

V: TRBV27
length: 15
CDR3: ASSLSGGLAGGDTQY

V: TRBV28
length: 15
CDR3: ASSSLGARPNTGELF

V: TRBV9
length: 12
CDR3: ASSEADRGYEQY

V: TRBV18
length: 12
CDR3: ASSPQSSTGEQY

V: TRBV24-1
length: 11
CDR3: ATAGTNAYEQY